This T cell receptor (beta chain) emerged from a study of Ad26.COV2.S vaccination and SARS-CoV-2 variants. Across the whole study: A COV1001 Ad26.COV2.S trial-arm participant provided the sample.

Regarding treatment: 19 received Ad26.COV2.S at low or high dose, single or two shots; about 5 received placebo; per-sample allocation not given. Sampling happened 63 days after the first vaccine or placebo injection. Its platform was an Ad26 vector, and its expressed antigen was Wuhan-strain SARS-CoV-2 spike. Assay: immunoSEQ multiplex PCR; the TCRdb copy retains only in-frame clones and omits some. The sample consists of about 680,000 clones, about 89% of them appearing once. With 10 bases removed from V and 2 bases from J, the gap between germline ends came to 11 bases. The CDR3 length is 13 residues. The study's findings and limits: Reportedly, spike-specific CD8+ and CD4+ T cell responses achieved substantial breadth once vaccination had taken place. Spike-specific TCR breadth was greater after Ad26.COV2.S than placebo.

Details on this clone: The antigen is not known.

The chain has TRBV12-3 or TRBV12-4 and TRBJ2-2; D is undetermined. The clonotype comes from a person between 18 and 65 years old who received the Ad26.COV2.S COVID-19 vaccine or a placebo. Material: peripheral blood, obtained in a trial of Ad26.COV2.S vaccine versus placebo. The CDR3 loop reads CATTGSNTGELFF. DNA for the CDR3: TGTGCCACAACCGGAAGTAACACCGGGGAGCTGTTTTTT.